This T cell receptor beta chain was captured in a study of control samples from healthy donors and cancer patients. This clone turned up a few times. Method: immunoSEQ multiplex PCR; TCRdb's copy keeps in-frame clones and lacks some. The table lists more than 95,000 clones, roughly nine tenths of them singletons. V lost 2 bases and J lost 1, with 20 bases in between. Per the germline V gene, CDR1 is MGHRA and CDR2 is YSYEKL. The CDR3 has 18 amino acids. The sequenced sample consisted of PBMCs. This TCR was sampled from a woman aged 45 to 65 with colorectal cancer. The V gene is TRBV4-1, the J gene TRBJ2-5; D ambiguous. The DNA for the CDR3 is TGCGCCAGCAGCCAACTTCGAAAAGTTCAATCCTCCCAAGAGACCCAGTACTTC. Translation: CASSQLRKVQSSQETQYF.